These 22 T cell receptor beta chains were sequenced from one sample in a study of cytomegalovirus exposure and HLA in healthy donors. PCR primers comprised 60 Vbeta and 13 Jbeta primers. The protocol was immunoSEQ multiplex PCR, while the TCRdb copy is restricted to in-frame clones and leaves out a portion. The table shows roughly 100,000 clones, with about 13% occurring only once. The sample was PBMCs. All receptors come from a middle-aged man in good health and CMV-seropositive.

CDR3 DNA: TGTGCCAGCAGCTCCGACACGAGGGACGAGCAGTACTTC. It translates to CASSSDTRDEQYF. The chain is built from TRBV5-6 and TRBJ2-7, with TRBD2 as a possible D gene (5 bases). The CDR3 has 13 amino acids. Trimming removed 3 bases at V and 5 bases at J, with 12 bases between. Per germline, CDR1 SGHDT and CDR2 YYEEEE.

This clone showed up just a few times. The chain carries TRBV6-5 and TRBJ2-7; D might be TRBD2 (5 bases). Germline V CDR1 and CDR2: MNHEY, SVGAGI. The CDR3 extends over 15 amino acids. The V gene lost 0 bases and the J gene lost 3 bases, with 12 bases spanning the gap. CDR3 nucleotides: TGTGCCAGCAGTTACTCGGCCGGGAATTTCTACGAGCAGTACTTC. This gives the protein CASSYSAGNFYEQYF.

The chain has TRBV23-1 and TRBJ1-2; unclear D gene. TRBV23-1 is marked as an open reading frame, function uncertain. V was pared by 4 bases and J by 4 bases, with 22 bases between. This CDR3 spans 17 amino acids. CDR3 loop: CASSPYKRTVGFYGYTF. DNA for the CDR3: TGCGCCAGCAGTCCTTATAAGCGGACGGTGGGTTTCTATGGCTACACCTTC.

The chain joins TRBV13 to TRBJ2-7; 7 bases align to TRBD2. The CDR3 length is 18 residues. CDR1 PRHDT and CDR2 FYEKMQ come from the germline V gene (reference sequence). Trimming at V came to 4 bases and at J to 4 bases, leaving 19 bases not matched to a gene. The CDR3 region has the DNA TGTGCCAGCAGCTCCAACGGGCTTCTGGCGGGAGTTGCGTACGAGCAGTACTTC. Protein: CASSSNGLLAGVAYEQYF.

The chain has TRBV11-2 and TRBJ1-1, with D unresolved. Germline CDR1 reads SGHAT; CDR2 reads FQNNGV. V lost 0 bases, J lost 1 base, and 6 bases lay in between. The CDR3 runs 14 residues. CDR3 in amino acids: CASSLDTRNTEAFF. CDR3 DNA sequence: TGTGCCAGCAGCTTAGACACAAGGAACACTGAAGCTTTCTTT.

A note on this clone: No conserved phenylalanine or tryptophan is present at the end of the CDR3, so a read error is the likely explanation. CDR3 sequence: CASKPGLGDTGELFV. The DNA of the CDR3 is TGTGCCAGCAAGCCGGGACTAGGAGACACCGGGGAGCTGTTTGTT. The rearrangement joins TRBV25-1 to TRBJ2-2; 8 positions match TRBD2. The trim removed 7 bases at V and 3 bases at J, leaving 7 bases unmatched. The CDR3 extends over 15 amino acids. Per germline, CDR1 MGHDK and CDR2 SYGVNS.

This clone showed up many times. CDR3 nucleotide sequence: TGCGCCAGCAGCCAATCGCCCACAGACAAAAATGAAAAACTGTTTTTT. It codes for CASSQSPTDKNEKLFF. V and J are TRBV4-3 and TRBJ1-4; D is ambiguous. The V gene lost 2 bases and the J gene lost 5 bases, with 15 bases spanning the gap. The CDR3 covers 16 residues. Germline CDR1 is LGHNA and CDR2 is YSLEER.

This clone has a handful of counts. The rearrangement joins TRBV5-4 to TRBJ2-7, with 9 bases fitting TRBD1. Looked up from germline, CDR1 is SGHNT and CDR2 is YYREEE (reference sequence). The CDR3 extends over 14 amino acids. Trimming at V came to 5 bases and at J to 4 bases, leaving 7 bases not matched to a gene. The CDR3 DNA sequence: TGTGCCAGCAGTTTACAGGGGGCGAATTACGAGCAGTACTTC. This encodes CASSLQGANYEQYF.

This clone was seen only a few times. The chain employs TRBV2 and TRBJ1-5; D is possibly TRBD1 (5 bases). Trimming removed 6 bases from V and 6 bases from J, with 24 bases in between. Germline V gene sequence: CDR1 SNHLY, CDR2 FYNNEI. The length of the CDR3 is 17 residues. The CDR3 bases are TGTGCCAGCAGCGGCGGGGCAGGGATGCTATTCTCTCAGCCCCAGCATTTT. Protein: CASSGGAGMLFSQPQHF.

This clone was detected a few times. The V gene is TRBV21-1, the J gene TRBJ2-3; TRBD2, as called in the table, went unchecked against the DNA. TRBV21-1 is a recognized pseudogene. The CDR3 extends over 15 amino acids. CDR3 nucleotide sequence: TGTGCCAGCAGCAAAGGTAGAAAAATCACAGATACGCAGTATTTT. Encoded protein: CASSKGRKITDTQYF.

The V gene is TRBV5-1, the J gene TRBJ1-5, with 7 positions matching TRBD1. The CDR3 totals 22 residues. Germline values: CDR1 SGHRS, CDR2 YFSETQ. CDR3 in amino acids: CDSRAGFSPTGLGEYSNQPQHF. CDR3 DNA: TGCGACTCCCGAGCAGGGTTCTCTCCGACAGGGCTCGGAGAGTATAGCAATCAGCCCCAGCATTTT.

This chain joins TRBV7-2 and TRBJ2-7, with TRBD2 as a possible D gene (5 bases). The V gene lost 2 bases and the J gene lost 5 bases, with 7 bases spanning the gap. CDR3 size: 12 residues. Germline V gives CDR1 SGHTA, CDR2 FQGNSA. The CDR3 region has the DNA TGTGCCAGCAGCTTACTAGCTGACGAGCAGTACTTC. Translation gives CASSLLADEQYF.

Comments on this clone: Other DNA sequences from this sample encode an identical CDR3 as well. J is TRBJ2-5 and V is TRBV27; D not certain. The V gene lost 2 bases and the J gene lost 4 bases, with 14 bases spanning the gap. Germline V lookup: CDR1 MNHEY, CDR2 SMNVEV (reference sequence). This CDR3 region has 15 residues. In DNA, the CDR3 is TGTGCCAGCAGTTTACGACCCCTAGAAGGAGAGACCCAGTACTTC. It specifies CASSLRPLEGETQYF.

The CDR3 sequence is CASSSRGPAYEQYF. The CDR3 DNA reads TGTGCCAGCAGTAGCAGGGGTCCAGCCTACGAGCAGTACTTC. V and J are TRBV6-1 and TRBJ2-7, with D perhaps TRBD1 (6 bases). This CDR3 comprises 14 residues. The germline V gene encodes CDR1 MNHNS and CDR2 SASEGT. Trimming took 5 bases from V and 2 from J, leaving 13 bases between them.

This clone occurred a few times. V gene TRBV7-2 combines with J gene TRBJ2-1; TRBD2 agrees at 13 bases. Germline V gene data show CDR1 as SGHTA and CDR2 as FQGNSA. The CDR3 totals 16 residues. Trimming took 0 bases from V and 6 from J; bases not matched to a gene: 2. The CDR3 DNA reads TGTGCCAGCAGCTTAGCGCGGACTAGCGGGAGCAATGAGCAGTTCTTC. Translation gives CASSLARTSGSNEQFF.

This clone was seen a handful of times. The chain uses TRBV7-9 and TRBJ1-1; D is possibly TRBD1 (6 bases). Germline V gene lookup returns CDR1 SEHNR and CDR2 FQNEAQ (reference sequence). The CDR3 is made up of 15 amino acids. V was pared by 1 base and J by 3 bases, with 12 bases between. The CDR3 region has the DNA TGTGCCAGCAGCTTAGAACAGGGTGGAGACACTGAAGCTTTCTTT. Amino acids: CASSLEQGGDTEAFF.

The chain links TRBV9 to TRBJ2-3; D unclear. This CDR3 is built from 14 residues. Germline lookup yields CDR1 SGDLS and CDR2 YYNGEE. V was cut by 4 bases and J by 3 bases, with 12 bases left in between. In nucleotides, the CDR3 is TGTGCCAGCAGCCCCTTTTCCCCGACAGATACGCAGTATTTT. Translating gives CASSPFSPTDTQYF.

The chain uses TRBV11-2 and TRBJ2-5, with TRBD2 matching over 11 bases. J lost 5 bases, V lost 1 base, and 9 bases had no gene match. The length of the CDR3 is 17 residues. Germline loops: CDR1 SGHAT, CDR2 FQNNGV. CDR3 bases: TGTGCCAGCAGCTTAGTGGGACTAGCGGTTGGTGAGGAGACCCAGTACTTC. This encodes CASSLVGLAVGEETQYF.

In this sample, this clone turned up a few times. The rearrangement uses TRBV19 and TRBJ2-6; D gene unclear. This CDR3 spans 16 amino acids. V lost 3 bases to trimming and J lost 0 bases, with 9 bases between them. The germline CDR1 and CDR2 sequences are LNHDA and SQIVND (reference sequence). The CDR3 DNA sequence: TGTGCCAGTAGTATCACCAGTCCCTCTGGGGCCAACGTCCTGACTTTC. Protein sequence: CASSITSPSGANVLTF.

This clone was seen a few times. The chain links TRBV28 to TRBJ2-1; 10 nucleotides line up with TRBD2. The CDR3 loop spans 20 amino acids. Germline V lookup: CDR1 MDHEN, CDR2 SYDVKM. V lost 3 bases to trimming and J lost 6 bases; unmatched junction nucleotides: 20. In DNA, the CDR3 is TGTGCCAGCAGTTTTCGTGAGGCTAGCGGGAGAAGGGCTGGAGTCAATGAGCAGTTCTTC. This gives the protein CASSFREASGRRAGVNEQFF.

The V and J genes are TRBV25-1 and TRBJ2-7; D is ambiguous. Germline V CDR1 and CDR2: MGHDK, SYGVNS. V was clipped by 7 bases and J by 2 bases, with 9 bases between them. CDR3 length equals 12 residues. The DNA for the CDR3 is TGTGCCAGCACAGGCTTTACCTACGAGCAGTACTTC. This codes for CASTGFTYEQYF.

This clone came up a few times. The rearrangement links TRBV11-2 to TRBJ2-7, with 7 bases aligning to TRBD1. V was pared by 2 bases and J by 3 bases, with 1 base of the junction left unmatched. This CDR3 has 13 amino acids. From germline, CDR1 is SGHAT and CDR2 FQNNGV. This chain's CDR3 is CASSLPGGYEQYF. Written as DNA, the CDR3 is TGTGCCAGCAGCTTACCAGGGGGCTACGAGCAGTACTTC.